Presented here are 8 T cell receptor beta chains from one specimen sequenced in a study of blood T cell repertoires in COVID-19. TCRdb keeps only in-frame clones here, not all; method: immunoSEQ multiplex PCR. Altogether about 330,000 clones are present, roughly 90% being singletons, with the ten largest covering roughly 6.7%. Sequencing used peripheral blood. These receptors all come from a young man who had recovered from COVID-19.

The table lists this clone with a few counts. The chain is built from TRBV7-2 and TRBJ2-7, with TRBD1 as a possible D gene (6 bases). The CDR3 covers 14 residues. The germline V and J ends were trimmed by 3 bases and 3 bases, with 12 bases remaining between them. Germline V gene data show CDR1 as SGHTA and CDR2 as FQGNSA. The CDR3 region is CASSFLGQNYEQYF. In DNA form, the CDR3 reads TGTGCCAGCAGCTTTCTAGGACAGAACTACGAGCAGTACTTC.

The rearrangement links TRBV5-8 to TRBJ2-7; 7 bases line up with TRBD1. Losses at the gene ends were 3 bases for V and 5 bases for J; bases not matched to a gene: 8. The germline gives CDR1 SGHTS, CDR2 YDEGEE. The CDR3 is 14 amino acids. CDR3 amino acids: CASSYPTGRNEQYF. The CDR3 nucleotides are TGTGCCAGCAGCTACCCGACAGGGCGGAACGAGCAGTACTTC.

The chain combines TRBV29-1 with TRBJ1-2, with D tentatively TRBD1 (6 bases). CDR1 SQVTM and CDR2 ANQGSEA come from the germline V gene. The CDR3 is made up of 12 amino acids. The V end was cut by 4 bases, the J end by 4 bases, with 10 bases between. CDR3 residues: CSVAMTGYGYTF. The CDR3, as DNA: TGCAGCGTTGCGATGACAGGCTATGGCTACACCTTC.

V usage is TRBV9 and J usage is TRBJ2-1; TRBD2 agrees at 10 bases. The ends lost 0 bases at V and 0 bases at J; junction bases unmatched: 6. The CDR3 has 18 amino acids. Per the germline V gene, CDR1 is SGDLS and CDR2 is YYNGEE. The CDR3 coding sequence is TGTGCCAGCAGCGTAGGCCTAGCGGGGGTCCGCTCCTACAATGAGCAGTTCTTC. As protein: CASSVGLAGVRSYNEQFF.

This chain joins TRBV6-2 or TRBV6-3 and TRBJ1-2, with 7 bases matching TRBD1. This CDR3 region has 13 residues. Losses at the gene ends were 5 bases for V and 4 bases for J; bases not matched to a gene: 4. The V gene's germline CDR1 is MNHEY and CDR2 SVGEGT. This CDR3 is CASSRDSPYGYTF. The CDR3, as DNA: TGTGCCAGCAGTCGGGACAGTCCCTATGGCTACACCTTC.

The chain has TRBV29-1 and TRBJ1-1; tentative D call: TRBD1 (6 bases). The CDR3 is 13 residues long. Trimming removed 4 bases from V and 7 bases from J, with 16 bases in between. Germline V gene lookup returns CDR1 SQVTM and CDR2 ANQGSEA. The CDR3: CSVAGGGPYEAFF. DNA for the CDR3: TGCAGCGTTGCGGGGGGGGGCCCATATGAAGCTTTCTTT.

The CDR3 DNA follows: TGTGCCAGCACAATGCAGGGGACGGACGAGCAGTACTTC. Protein: CASTMQGTDEQYF. The chain recombines TRBV28 with TRBJ2-7; D possibly corresponds to TRBD1 (6 bases). Per the germline V gene, CDR1 is MDHEN and CDR2 is SYDVKM. Trimming pared 7 bases from V and 5 bases from J, leaving 15 bases between. CDR3 length: 13 amino acids.

V gene TRBV6-5 combines with J gene TRBJ2-7, with unresolved D. CDR3 length equals 13 residues. V lost 4 bases to trimming and J lost 1 base, with 8 bases between them. Looked up from germline, CDR1 is MNHEY and CDR2 is SVGAGI. The CDR3 reads CASSSPQSYEQYF. CDR3 coding DNA: TGTGCCAGCAGTTCGCCACAATCCTACGAGCAGTACTTC.